A single sample is the source of the 10 T cell receptor beta chains below, sequenced in a study of T cell repertoires in cytomegalovirus infection. TCRdb re-analysed the reads in MiXCR, keeping a single row per CDR3 protein. Of around 740,000 distinct CDR3 sequences listed, approximately 34% are singletons. The sequenced material came from PBMCs. The receptors come from a human donor in good health (CMV status not recorded). Some clones in this sample may be carry-over from other donors' samples.

The V call is TRBV20-1, the J call TRBJ1-1; possibly TRBD1 for D (6 bases). The CDR3 contains 14 residues. Trimming shortened V by 6 bases and J by 3 bases, and 17 bases separated the two germline ends. Germline V gene lookup returns CDR1 DFQATT and CDR2 SNEGSKA (reference sequence). The chain's CDR3 is CSARSGASDTEAFF. The CDR3 DNA is TGCAGTGCGCGCTCGGGGGCAAGTGACACTGAAGCTTTCTTT.

CDR3 region: CASREDRQGKNIQYF. In DNA form, the CDR3 reads TGTGCCAGCAGGGAGGACCGACAGGGGAAAAACATTCAGTACTTC. The chain links TRBV12-3 or TRBV12-4 to TRBJ2-4; TRBD1 agrees at 8 bases. This CDR3 is 15 amino acids long. The trim removed 6 bases at V and 4 bases at J, leaving 8 bases unmatched.

The chain recombines TRBV7-2 with TRBJ2-2, with D unresolved. The CDR3 is 14 residues long. V dropped 3 bases and J dropped 2 bases, with 7 bases sitting between them. Germline CDR1 is SGHTA and CDR2 is FQGNSA. Written as DNA, the CDR3 is TGTGCCAGCAGCTTCGAAATCAACACCGGGGAGCTGTTTTTT. Amino acids: CASSFEINTGELFF.

To note about this clonotype: Compared with germline, one end of the junction differs, possibly owing to a read error. V and J are TRBV5-1 and TRBJ1-6; possibly TRBD1 for D (5 bases). Germline V gene lookup returns CDR1 SGHRS and CDR2 YFSETQ. This CDR3 is 15 amino acids long. CDR3 loop: CASSRDSSNNSPPHF. The CDR3 nucleotides are TGCGCCAGCAGCCGAGACAGCTCGAATAATTCACCCCCCCACTTT. The full variable domain, rest sourced from reference TRBV5-1 and TRBJ1-6, is KAGVTQTPRYLIKTRGQQVTLSCSPISGHRSVSWYQQTPGQGLQFLFEYFSETQRNKGNFPGRFSGRQFSNSRSEMNVSTLELGDSALYLCASSRDSSNNSPPHFGNGTRLTVT.

There are a few counts of this clonotype. The V and J genes are TRBV28 and TRBJ2-3, with no clear D. This CDR3 contains 16 residues. CDR1 is MDHEN, CDR2 SYDVKM, per germline. V lost 4 bases, J lost 2 bases, and 16 bases lay in between. The CDR3 spells CASSSRQDLLTDTQYF. CDR3 in DNA: TGTGCCAGCAGTTCCCGCCAGGACCTACTCACAGATACGCAGTATTTT.

V and J are TRBV7-9 and TRBJ2-7; D might be TRBD1 (5 bases). The germline CDR1 and CDR2 sequences are SEHNR and FQNEAQ (reference sequence). This CDR3 comprises 15 residues. The ends were cut back, 3 bases at V and 1 base at J, with 13 bases in the middle. CDR3 protein: CASSLRQSYSYEQYF. The CDR3, as DNA: TGTGCCAGCAGCTTGCGACAGTCATATTCCTACGAGCAGTACTTC.

The CDR3 bases are TGCAGTGCCAGTGAGTCTAGCGGCTACGAGCAGTACTTC. It translates to CSASESSGYEQYF. This chain links TRBV20-1 with TRBJ2-7, with 7 bases that match TRBD2. V shed 6 bases and J 3 bases; nucleotides not matched to a gene: 8. CDR1 is DFQATT, CDR2 SNEGSKA, per germline (reference sequence). The CDR3 length is 13 residues.

The sample holds a few counts of this clonotype. This chain uses TRBV15 with TRBJ2-7; 8 positions agree with TRBD2. Germline values: CDR1 LNHNV, CDR2 YYDKDF (reference sequence). The CDR3 totals 16 residues. V trimming: 5 bases; J trimming: 3 bases; junction bases outside the gene matches: 12. CDR3 sequence: CATSLSTSAGYYEQYF. The CDR3 bases are TGTGCCACCAGCCTCTCGACTAGCGCGGGTTACTACGAGCAGTACTTC.

This clonotype was counted only a few times. The chain recombines TRBV28 with TRBJ1-2; 9 bases map to TRBD1. CDR3 length equals 14 residues. CDR1 and CDR2 (germline): MDHEN, SYDVKM. Trimming cost V 6 bases and J 4 bases; bases outside gene matches: 6. The CDR3, as DNA: TGTGCCAGCAGGCTACCGGGACAGGGCTATGGCTACACCTTC. It is translated as CASRLPGQGYGYTF.

The chain couples TRBV6-1 to TRBJ2-2, with TRBD1 identical over 8 bases. V dropped 6 bases and J dropped 1; count of bases not matched to a gene: 10. The CDR3 has 17 residues. In germline, CDR1 is MNHNS, CDR2 SASEGT. CDR3 in DNA: TGTGCCAGCAGACAATACCAAGGGACAGGGAACACCGGGGAGCTGTTTTTT. This sequence encodes CASRQYQGTGNTGELFF.